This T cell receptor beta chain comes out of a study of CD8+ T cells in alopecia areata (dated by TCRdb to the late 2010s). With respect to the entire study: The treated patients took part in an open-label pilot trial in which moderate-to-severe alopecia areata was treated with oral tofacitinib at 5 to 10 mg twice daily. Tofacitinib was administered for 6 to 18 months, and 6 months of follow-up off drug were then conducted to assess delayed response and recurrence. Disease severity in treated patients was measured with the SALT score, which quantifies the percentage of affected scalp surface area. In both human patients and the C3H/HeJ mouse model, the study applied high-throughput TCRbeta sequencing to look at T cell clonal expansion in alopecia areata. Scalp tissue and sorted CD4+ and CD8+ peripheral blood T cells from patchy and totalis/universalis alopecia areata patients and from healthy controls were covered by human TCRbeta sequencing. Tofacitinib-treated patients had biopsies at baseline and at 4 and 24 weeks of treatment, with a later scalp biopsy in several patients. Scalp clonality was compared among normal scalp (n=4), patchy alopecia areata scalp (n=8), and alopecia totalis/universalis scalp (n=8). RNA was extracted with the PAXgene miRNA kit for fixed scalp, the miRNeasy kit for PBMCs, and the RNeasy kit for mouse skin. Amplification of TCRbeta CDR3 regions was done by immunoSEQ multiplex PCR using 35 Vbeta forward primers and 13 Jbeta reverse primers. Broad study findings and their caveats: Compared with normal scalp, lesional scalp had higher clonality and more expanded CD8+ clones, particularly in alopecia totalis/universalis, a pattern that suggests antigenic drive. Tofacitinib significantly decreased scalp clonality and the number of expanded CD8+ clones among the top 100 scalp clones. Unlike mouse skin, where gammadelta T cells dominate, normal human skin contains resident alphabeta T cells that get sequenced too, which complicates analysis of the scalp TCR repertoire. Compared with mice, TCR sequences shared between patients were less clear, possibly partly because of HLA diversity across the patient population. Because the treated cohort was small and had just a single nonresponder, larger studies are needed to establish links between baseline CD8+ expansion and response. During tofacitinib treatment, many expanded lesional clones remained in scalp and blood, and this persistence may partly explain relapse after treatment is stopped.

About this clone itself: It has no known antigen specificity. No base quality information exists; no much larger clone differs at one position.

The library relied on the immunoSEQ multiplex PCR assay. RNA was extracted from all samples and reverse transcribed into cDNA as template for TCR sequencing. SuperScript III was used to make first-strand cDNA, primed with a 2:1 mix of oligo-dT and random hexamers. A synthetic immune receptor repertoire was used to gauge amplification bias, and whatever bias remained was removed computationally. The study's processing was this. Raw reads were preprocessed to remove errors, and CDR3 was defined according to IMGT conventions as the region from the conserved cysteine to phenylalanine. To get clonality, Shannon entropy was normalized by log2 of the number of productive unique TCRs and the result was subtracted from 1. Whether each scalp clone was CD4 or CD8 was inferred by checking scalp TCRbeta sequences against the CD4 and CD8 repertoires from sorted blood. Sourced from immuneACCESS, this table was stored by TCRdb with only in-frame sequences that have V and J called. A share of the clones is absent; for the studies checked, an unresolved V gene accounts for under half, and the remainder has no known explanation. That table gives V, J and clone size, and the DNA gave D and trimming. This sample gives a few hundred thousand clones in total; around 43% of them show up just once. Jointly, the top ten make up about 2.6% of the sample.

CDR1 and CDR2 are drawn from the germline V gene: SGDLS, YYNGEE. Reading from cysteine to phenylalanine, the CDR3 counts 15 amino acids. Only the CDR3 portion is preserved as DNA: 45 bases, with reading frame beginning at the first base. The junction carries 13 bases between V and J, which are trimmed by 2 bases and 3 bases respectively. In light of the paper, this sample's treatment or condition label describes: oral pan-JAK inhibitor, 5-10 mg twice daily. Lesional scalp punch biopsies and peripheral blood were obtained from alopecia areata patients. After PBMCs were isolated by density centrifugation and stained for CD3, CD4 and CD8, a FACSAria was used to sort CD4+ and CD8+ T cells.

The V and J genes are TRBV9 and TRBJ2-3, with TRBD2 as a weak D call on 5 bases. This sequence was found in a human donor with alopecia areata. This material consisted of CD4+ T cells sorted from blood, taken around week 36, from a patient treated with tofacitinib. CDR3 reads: CASSVLDRRTDTQYF. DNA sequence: TGTGCCAGCAGCGTTCTGGACCGGAGGACAGATACGCAGTATTTT.